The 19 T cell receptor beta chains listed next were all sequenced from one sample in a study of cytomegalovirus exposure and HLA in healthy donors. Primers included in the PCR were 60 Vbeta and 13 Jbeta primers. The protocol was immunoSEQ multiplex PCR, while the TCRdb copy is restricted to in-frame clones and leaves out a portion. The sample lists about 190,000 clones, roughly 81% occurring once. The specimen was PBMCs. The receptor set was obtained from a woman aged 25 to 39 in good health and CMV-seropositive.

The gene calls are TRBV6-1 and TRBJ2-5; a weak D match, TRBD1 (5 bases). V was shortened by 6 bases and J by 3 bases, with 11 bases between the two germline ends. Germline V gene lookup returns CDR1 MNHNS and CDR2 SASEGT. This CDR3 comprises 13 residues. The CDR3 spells CASRETVKETQYF. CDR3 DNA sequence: TGTGCCAGCAGAGAGACAGTGAAAGAGACCCAGTACTTC.

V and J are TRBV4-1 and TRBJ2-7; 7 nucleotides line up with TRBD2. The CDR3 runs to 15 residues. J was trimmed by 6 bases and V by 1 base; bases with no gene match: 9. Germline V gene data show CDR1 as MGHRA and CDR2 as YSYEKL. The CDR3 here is CASSQGRSGGSEQYF. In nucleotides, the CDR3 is TGCGCCAGCAGCCAAGGTCGGTCTGGCGGGAGCGAGCAGTACTTC.

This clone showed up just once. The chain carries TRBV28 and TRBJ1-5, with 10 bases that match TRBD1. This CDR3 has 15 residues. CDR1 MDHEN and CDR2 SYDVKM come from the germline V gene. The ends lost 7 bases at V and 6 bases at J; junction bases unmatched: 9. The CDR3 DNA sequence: TGTGCCAGCAAGATTGGGGGGACAGGGGTTCAGCCCCAGCATTTT. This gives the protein CASKIGGTGVQPQHF.

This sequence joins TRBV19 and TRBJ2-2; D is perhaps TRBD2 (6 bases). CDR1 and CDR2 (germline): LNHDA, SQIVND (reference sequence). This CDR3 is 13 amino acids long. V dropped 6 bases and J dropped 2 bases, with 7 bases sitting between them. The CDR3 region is CASRGGNTGELFF. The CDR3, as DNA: TGTGCCAGTAGGGGGGGTAACACCGGGGAGCTGTTTTTT. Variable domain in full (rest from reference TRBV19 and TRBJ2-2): DGGITQSPKYLFRKEGQNVTLSCEQNLNHDAMYWYRQDPGQGLRLIYYSQIVNDFQKGDIAEGYSVSREKKESFPLTVTSAQKNPTAFYLCASRGGNTGELFFGEGSRLTVL.

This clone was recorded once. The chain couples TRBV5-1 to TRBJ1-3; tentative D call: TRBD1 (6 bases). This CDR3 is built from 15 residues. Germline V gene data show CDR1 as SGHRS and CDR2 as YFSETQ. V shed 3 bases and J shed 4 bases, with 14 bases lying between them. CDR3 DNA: TGCGCCAGCAGCTCAGGGGTTTGGCCCGGAAACACCATATATTTT. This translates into CASSSGVWPGNTIYF.

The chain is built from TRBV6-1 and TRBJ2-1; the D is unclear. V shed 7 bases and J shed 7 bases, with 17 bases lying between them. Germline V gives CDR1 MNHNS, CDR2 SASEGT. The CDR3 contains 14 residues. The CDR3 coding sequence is TGTGCCAGCACCCTGGTAGTAGCTAATAATGAGCAGTTCTTC. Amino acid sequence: CASTLVVANNEQFF.

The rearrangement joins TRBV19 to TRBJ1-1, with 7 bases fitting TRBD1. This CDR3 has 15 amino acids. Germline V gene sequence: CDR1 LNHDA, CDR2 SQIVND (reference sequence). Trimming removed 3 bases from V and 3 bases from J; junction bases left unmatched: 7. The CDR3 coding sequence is TGTGCCAGTAGTATTGCCCAGGGGGTTGACACTGAAGCTTTCTTT. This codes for CASSIAQGVDTEAFF.

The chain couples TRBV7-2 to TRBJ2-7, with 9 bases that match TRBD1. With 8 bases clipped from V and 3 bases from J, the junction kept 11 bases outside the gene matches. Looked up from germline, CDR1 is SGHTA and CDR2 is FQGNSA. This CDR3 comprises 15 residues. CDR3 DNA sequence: TGTGCCAGCGGGGGGGACCGGACAGGGGTCTACGAGCAGTACTTC. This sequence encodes CASGGDRTGVYEQYF.

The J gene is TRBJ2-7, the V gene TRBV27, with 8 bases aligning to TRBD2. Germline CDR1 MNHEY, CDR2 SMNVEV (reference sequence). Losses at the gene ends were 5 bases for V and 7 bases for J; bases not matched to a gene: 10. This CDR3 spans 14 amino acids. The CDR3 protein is CASSRSGGLWEQYF. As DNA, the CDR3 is TGTGCCAGCAGTCGCAGCGGGGGATTGTGGGAGCAGTACTTC.

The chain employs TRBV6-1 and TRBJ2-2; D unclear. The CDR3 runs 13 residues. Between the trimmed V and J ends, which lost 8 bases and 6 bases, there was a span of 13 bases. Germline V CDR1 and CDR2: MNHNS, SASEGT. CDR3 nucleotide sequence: TGTGCCAGCGACGACACCACGCCCGGGGAGCTGTTTTTT. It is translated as CASDDTTPGELFF.

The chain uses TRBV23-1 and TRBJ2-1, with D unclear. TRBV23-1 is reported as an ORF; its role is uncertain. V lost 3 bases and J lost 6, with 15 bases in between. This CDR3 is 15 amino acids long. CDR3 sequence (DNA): TGCGCCAGCAGTCACGACGGTGGGCCCGGCAATGAGCAGTTCTTC. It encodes CASSHDGGPGNEQFF.

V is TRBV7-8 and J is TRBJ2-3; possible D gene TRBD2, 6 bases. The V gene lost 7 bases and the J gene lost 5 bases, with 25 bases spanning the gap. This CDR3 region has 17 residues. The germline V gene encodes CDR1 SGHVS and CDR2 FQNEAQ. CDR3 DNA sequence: TGTGCCAGCACCCCCCGACTAGTTAGCGCCCCGAGAGATACGCAGTATTTT. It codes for CASTPRLVSAPRDTQYF.

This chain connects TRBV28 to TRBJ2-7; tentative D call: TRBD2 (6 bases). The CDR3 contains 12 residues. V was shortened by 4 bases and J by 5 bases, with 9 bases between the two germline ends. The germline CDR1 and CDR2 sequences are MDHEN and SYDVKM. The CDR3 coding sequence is TGTGCCAGCAGTTCCGGACTAAACGAGCAGTACTTC. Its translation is CASSSGLNEQYF. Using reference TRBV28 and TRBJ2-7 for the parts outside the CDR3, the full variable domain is DVKVTQSSRYLVKRTGEKVFLECVQDMDHENMFWYRQDPGLGLRLIYFSYDVKMKEKGDIPEGYSVSREKKERFSLILESASTNQTSMYLCASSSGLNEQYFGPGTRLTVT.

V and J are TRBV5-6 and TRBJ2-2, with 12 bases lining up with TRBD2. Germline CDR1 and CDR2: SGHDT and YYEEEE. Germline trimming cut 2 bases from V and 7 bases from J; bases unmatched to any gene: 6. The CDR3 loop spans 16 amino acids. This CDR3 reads CASSFPTSGSVGELFF. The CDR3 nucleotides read TGTGCCAGCAGCTTCCCGACTAGCGGGAGCGTCGGGGAGCTGTTTTTT.

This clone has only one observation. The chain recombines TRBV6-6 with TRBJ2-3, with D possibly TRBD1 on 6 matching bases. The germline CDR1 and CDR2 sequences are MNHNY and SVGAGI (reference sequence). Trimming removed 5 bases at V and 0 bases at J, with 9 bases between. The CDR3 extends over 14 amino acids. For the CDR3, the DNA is TGTGCCAGCAGTCCCAGGGGAAGCACAGATACGCAGTATTTT. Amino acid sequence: CASSPRGSTDTQYF.

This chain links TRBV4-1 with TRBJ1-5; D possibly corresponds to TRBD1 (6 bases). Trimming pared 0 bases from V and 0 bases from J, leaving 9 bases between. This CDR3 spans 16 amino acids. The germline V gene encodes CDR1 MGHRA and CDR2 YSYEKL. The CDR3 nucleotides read TGCGCCAGCAGCCAAGAGGGGGCCCTTAGCAATCAGCCCCAGCATTTT. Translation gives CASSQEGALSNQPQHF.

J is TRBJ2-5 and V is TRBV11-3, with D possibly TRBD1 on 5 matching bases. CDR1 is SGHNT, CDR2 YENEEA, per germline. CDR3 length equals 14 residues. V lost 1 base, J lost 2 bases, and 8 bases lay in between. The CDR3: CASSLVGAQETQYF. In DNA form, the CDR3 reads TGTGCCAGCAGCTTAGTAGGGGCTCAAGAGACCCAGTACTTC.

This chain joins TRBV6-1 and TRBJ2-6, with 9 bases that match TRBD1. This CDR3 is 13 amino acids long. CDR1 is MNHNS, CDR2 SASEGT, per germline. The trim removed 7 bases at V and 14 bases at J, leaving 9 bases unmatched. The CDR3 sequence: CASKIGTGNLLTF. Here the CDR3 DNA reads TGTGCCAGCAAAATCGGGACAGGGAATCTCCTGACTTTC.

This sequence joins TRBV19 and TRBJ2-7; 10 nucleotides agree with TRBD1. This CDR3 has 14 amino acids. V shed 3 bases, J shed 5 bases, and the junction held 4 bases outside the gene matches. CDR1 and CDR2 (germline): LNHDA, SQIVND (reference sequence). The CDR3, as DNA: TGTGCCAGTAGTATGGGACAGGGGACCCACGAGCAGTACTTC. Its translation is CASSMGQGTHEQYF. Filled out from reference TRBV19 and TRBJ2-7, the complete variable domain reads DGGITQSPKYLFRKEGQNVTLSCEQNLNHDAMYWYRQDPGQGLRLIYYSQIVNDFQKGDIAEGYSVSREKKESFPLTVTSAQKNPTAFYLCASSMGQGTHEQYFGPGTRLTVT.